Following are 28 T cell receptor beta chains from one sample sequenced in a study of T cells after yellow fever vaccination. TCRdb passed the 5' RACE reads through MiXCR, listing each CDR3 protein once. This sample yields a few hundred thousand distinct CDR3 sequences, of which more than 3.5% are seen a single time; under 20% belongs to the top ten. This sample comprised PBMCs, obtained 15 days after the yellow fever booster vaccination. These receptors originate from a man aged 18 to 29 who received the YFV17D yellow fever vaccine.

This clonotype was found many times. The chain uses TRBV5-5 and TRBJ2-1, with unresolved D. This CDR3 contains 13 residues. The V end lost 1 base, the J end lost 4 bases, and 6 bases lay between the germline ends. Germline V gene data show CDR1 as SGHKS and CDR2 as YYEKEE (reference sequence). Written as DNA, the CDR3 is TGTGCCAGCAGCTTGACGTCTTACAATGAGCAGTTCTTC. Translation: CASSLTSYNEQFF. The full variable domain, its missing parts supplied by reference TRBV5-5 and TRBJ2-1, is DAGVTQSPTHLIKTRGQQVTLRCSPISGHKSVSWYQQVLGQGPQFIFQYYEKEERGRGNFPDRFSARQFPNYSSELNVNALLLGDSALYLCASSLTSYNEQFFGPGTRLTVL.

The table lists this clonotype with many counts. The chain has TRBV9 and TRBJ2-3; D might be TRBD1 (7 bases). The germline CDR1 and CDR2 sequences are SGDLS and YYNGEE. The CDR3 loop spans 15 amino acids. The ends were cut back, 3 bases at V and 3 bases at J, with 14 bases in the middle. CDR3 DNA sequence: TGTGCCAGCAGCGAGGGGGGCAGGGGGACAGATACGCAGTATTTT. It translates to CASSEGGRGTDTQYF. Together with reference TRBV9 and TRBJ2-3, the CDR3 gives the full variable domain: DSGVTQTPKHLITATGQRVTLRCSPRSGDLSVYWYQQSLDQGLQFLIQYYNGEERAKGNILERFSAQQFPDLHSELNLSSLELGDSALYFCASSEGGRGTDTQYFGPGTRLTVL.

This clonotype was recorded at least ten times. The CDR3 nucleotides read TGTGCCAGCAGCCTCAGGGAATCAGCAAACACTGAAGCTTTCTTT. Amino acids: CASSLRESANTEAFF. The V and J genes are TRBV12-3 or TRBV12-4 and TRBJ1-1; D may be TRBD1 (5 bases). CDR3 length: 15 residues. V gave up 6 bases and J gave up 2 bases, with 16 bases separating them.

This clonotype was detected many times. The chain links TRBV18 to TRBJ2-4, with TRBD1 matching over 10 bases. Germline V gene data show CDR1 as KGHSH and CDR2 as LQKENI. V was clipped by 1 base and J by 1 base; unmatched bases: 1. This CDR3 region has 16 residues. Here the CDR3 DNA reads TGTGCCAGCTCACCACTGGGACAGGGGGCCAAAAACATTCAGTACTTC. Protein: CASSPLGQGAKNIQYF.

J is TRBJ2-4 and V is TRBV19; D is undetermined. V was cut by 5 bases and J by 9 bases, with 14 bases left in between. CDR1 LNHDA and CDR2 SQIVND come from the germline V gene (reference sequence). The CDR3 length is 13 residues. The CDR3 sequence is CASSPYPASIQYF. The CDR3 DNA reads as TGTGCCAGTAGTCCTTACCCAGCCAGCATTCAGTACTTC. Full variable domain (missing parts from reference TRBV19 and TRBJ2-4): DGGITQSPKYLFRKEGQNVTLSCEQNLNHDAMYWYRQDPGQGLRLIYYSQIVNDFQKGDIAEGYSVSREKKESFPLTVTSAQKNPTAFYLCASSPYPASIQYFGAGTRLSVL.

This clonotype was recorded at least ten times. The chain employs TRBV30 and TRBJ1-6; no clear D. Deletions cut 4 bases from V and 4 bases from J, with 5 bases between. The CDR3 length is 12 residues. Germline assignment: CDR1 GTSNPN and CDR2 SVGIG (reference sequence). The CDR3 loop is CAWMRYNSPLHF. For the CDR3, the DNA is TGTGCCTGGATGAGGTATAATTCACCCCTCCACTTT.

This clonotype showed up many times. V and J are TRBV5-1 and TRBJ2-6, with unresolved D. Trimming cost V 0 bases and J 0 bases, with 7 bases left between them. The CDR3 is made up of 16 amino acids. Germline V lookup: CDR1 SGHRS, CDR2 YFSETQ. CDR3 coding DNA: TGCGCCAGCAGCTTGGCATCGACCTCTGGGGCCAACGTCCTGACTTTC. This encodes CASSLASTSGANVLTF. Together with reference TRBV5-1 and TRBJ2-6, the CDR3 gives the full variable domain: KAGVTQTPRYLIKTRGQQVTLSCSPISGHRSVSWYQQTPGQGLQFLFEYFSETQRNKGNFPGRFSGRQFSNSRSEMNVSTLELGDSALYLCASSLASTSGANVLTFGAGSRLTVL.

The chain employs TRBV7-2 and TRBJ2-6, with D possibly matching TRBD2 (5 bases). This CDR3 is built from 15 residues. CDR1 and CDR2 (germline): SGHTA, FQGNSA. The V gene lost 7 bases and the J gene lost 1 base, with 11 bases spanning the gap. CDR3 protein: CASTEGWSGANVLTF. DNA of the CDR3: TGTGCCAGCACTGAGGGTTGGTCTGGGGCCAACGTCCTGACTTTC.

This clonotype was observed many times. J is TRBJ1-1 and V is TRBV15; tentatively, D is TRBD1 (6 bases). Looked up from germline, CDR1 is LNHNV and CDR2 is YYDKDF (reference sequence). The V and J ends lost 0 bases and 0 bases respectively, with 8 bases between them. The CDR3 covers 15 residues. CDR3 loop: CATSRDKGVNTEAFF. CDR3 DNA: TGTGCCACCAGCAGAGATAAGGGGGTGAACACTGAAGCTTTCTTT.

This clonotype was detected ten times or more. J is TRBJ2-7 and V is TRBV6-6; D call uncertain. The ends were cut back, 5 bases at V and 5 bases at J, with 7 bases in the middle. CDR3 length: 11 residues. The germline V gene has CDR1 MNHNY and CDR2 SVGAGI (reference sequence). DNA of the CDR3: TGTGCCAGCAGTCACCTGAACGAGCAGTACTTC. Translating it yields CASSHLNEQYF.

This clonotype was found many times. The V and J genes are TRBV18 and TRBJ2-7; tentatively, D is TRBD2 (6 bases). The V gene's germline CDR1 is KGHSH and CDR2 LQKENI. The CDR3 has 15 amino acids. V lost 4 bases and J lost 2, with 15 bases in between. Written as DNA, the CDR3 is TGTGCCAGCTCACGGGGGGACGGACCCACCTACGAGCAGTACTTC. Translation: CASSRGDGPTYEQYF. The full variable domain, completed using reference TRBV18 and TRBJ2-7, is NAGVMQNPRHLVRRRGQEARLRCSPMKGHSHVYWYRQLPEEGLKFMVYLQKENIIDESGMPKERFSAEFPKEGPSILRIQQVVRGDSAAYFCASSRGDGPTYEQYFGPGTRLTVT.

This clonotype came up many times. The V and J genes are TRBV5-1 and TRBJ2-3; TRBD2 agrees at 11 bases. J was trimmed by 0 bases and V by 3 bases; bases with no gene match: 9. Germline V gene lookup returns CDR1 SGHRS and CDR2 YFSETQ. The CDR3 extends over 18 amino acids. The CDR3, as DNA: TGCGCCAGCAGCTACGGGACTAGCGGTTTTCCTAGCACAGATACGCAGTATTTT. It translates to CASSYGTSGFPSTDTQYF. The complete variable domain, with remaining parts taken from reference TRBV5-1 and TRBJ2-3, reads KAGVTQTPRYLIKTRGQQVTLSCSPISGHRSVSWYQQTPGQGLQFLFEYFSETQRNKGNFPGRFSGRQFSNSRSEMNVSTLELGDSALYLCASSYGTSGFPSTDTQYFGPGTRLTVL.

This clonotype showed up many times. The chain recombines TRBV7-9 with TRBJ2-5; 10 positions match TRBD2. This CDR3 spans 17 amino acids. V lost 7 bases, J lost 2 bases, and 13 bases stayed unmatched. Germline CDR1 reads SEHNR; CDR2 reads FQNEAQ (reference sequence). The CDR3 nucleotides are TGTGCCAGCACTCACGAAGGGGGGACTAGCGTTCAAGAGACCCAGTACTTC. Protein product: CASTHEGGTSVQETQYF. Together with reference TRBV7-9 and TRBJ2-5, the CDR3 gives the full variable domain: DTGVSQNPRHKITKRGQNVTFRCDPISEHNRLYWYRQTLGQGPEFLTYFQNEAQLEKSRLLSDRFSAERPKGSFSTLEIQRTEQGDSAMYLCASTHEGGTSVQETQYFGPGTRLLVL.

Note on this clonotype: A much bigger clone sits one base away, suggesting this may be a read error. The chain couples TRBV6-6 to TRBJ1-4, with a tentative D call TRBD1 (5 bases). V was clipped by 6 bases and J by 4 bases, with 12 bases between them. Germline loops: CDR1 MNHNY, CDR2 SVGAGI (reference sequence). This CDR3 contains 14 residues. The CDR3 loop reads CASSSSGNNEKLFF. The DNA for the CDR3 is TGTGCCAGCAGCTCTTCAGGGAATAATGAAAAACTGTTTTTT.

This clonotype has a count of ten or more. The CDR3 loop reads CASSRTGYDTQYF. CDR3 coding DNA: TGTGCCAGCAGCCGGACAGGGTACGATACGCAGTATTTT. The chain recombines TRBV7-2 with TRBJ2-3; 8 bases are a match to TRBD1. Germline V gene sequence: CDR1 SGHTA, CDR2 FQGNSA. This CDR3 spans 13 amino acids. The junction had 4 bases not matched to a gene; V was cut back by 5 bases and J by 6 bases.

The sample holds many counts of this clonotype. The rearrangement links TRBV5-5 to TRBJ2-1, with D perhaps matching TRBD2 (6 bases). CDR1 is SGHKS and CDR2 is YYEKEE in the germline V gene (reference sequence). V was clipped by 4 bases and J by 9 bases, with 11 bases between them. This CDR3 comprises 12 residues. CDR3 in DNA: TGTGCCAGCAGCCCCCTGGGGGGTGAGCAGTTCTTC. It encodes CASSPLGGEQFF. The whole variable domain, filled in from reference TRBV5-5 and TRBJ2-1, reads DAGVTQSPTHLIKTRGQQVTLRCSPISGHKSVSWYQQVLGQGPQFIFQYYEKEERGRGNFPDRFSARQFPNYSSELNVNALLLGDSALYLCASSPLGGEQFFGPGTRLTVL.

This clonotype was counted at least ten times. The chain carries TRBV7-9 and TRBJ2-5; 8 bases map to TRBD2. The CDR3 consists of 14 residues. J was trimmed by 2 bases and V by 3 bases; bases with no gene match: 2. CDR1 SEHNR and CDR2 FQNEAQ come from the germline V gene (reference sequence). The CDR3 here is CASSFTSGQETQYF. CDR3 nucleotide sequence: TGTGCCAGCAGCTTCACTAGCGGACAAGAGACCCAGTACTTC. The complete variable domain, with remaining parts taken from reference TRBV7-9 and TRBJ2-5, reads DTGVSQNPRHKITKRGQNVTFRCDPISEHNRLYWYRQTLGQGPEFLTYFQNEAQLEKSRLLSDRFSAERPKGSFSTLEIQRTEQGDSAMYLCASSFTSGQETQYFGPGTRLLVL.

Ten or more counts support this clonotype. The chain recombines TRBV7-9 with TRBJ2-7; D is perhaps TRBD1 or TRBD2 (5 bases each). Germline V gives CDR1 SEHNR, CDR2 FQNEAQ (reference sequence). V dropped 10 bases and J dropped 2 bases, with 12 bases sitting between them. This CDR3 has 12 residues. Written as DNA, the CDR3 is TGTGCCATACGGGACGGGACCTACGAGCAGTACGTC. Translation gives CAIRDGTYEQYV.

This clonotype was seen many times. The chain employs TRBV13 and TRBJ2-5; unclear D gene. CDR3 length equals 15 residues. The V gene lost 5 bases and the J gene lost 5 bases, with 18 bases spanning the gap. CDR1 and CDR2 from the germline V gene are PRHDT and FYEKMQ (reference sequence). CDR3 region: CASSVYSLQGETQYF. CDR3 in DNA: TGTGCCAGCAGCGTCTACAGCCTCCAAGGCGAGACCCAGTACTTC.

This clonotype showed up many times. Written as DNA, the CDR3 is TGCAGTGCTAGATTCTCGACTGGGAACACTGAAGCTTTCTTT. Its protein product is CSARFSTGNTEAFF. V is TRBV20-1 and J is TRBJ1-1; the D is unclear. The germline V and J ends were trimmed by 2 bases and 1 base, with 11 bases remaining between them. CDR1 is DFQATT, CDR2 SNEGSKA, per germline (reference sequence). This CDR3 has 14 residues.

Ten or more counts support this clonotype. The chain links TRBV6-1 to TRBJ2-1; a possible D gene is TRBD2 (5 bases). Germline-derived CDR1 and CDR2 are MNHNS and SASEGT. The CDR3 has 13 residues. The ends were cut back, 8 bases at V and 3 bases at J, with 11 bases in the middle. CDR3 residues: CASYLGSYNEQFF. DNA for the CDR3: TGTGCCAGCTATCTAGGGAGCTACAATGAGCAGTTCTTC.

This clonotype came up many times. CDR3 in DNA: TGTGCCAGCACCCGACGGGGGGGCAATGAGCAGTTCTTC. Protein sequence: CASTRRGGNEQFF. This chain links TRBV7-2 with TRBJ2-1, with 8 nucleotides matching TRBD2. V lost 7 bases to trimming and J lost 6 bases; unmatched junction nucleotides: 5. The CDR3 spans 13 residues. Germline-derived CDR1 and CDR2 are SGHTA and FQGNSA.

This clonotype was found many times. The CDR3 coding sequence is TGTGCCAGCAGTCCTAGCGGGGTGCGCACAGATACGCAGTATTTT. Amino acid sequence: CASSPSGVRTDTQYF. The rearrangement uses TRBV5-4 and TRBJ2-3; 9 bases align to TRBD2. This CDR3 comprises 15 residues. The V and J ends lost 5 bases and 1 base, in that order; junction bases with no gene match: 5. CDR1 and CDR2 from the germline V gene are SGHNT and YYREEE (reference sequence). Together with reference TRBV5-4 and TRBJ2-3, the CDR3 gives the full variable domain: ETGVTQSPTHLIKTRGQQVTLRCSSQSGHNTVSWYQQALGQGPQFIFQYYREEENGRGNFPPRFSGLQFPNYSSELNVNALELDDSALYLCASSPSGVRTDTQYFGPGTRLTVL.

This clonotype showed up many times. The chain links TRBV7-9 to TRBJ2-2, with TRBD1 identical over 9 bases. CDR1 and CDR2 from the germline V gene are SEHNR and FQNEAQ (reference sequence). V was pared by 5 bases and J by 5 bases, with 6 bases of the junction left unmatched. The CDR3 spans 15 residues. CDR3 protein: CASSPPGQGTGELFF. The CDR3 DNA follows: TGTGCCAGCAGCCCCCCGGGACAGGGAACCGGGGAGCTGTTTTTT.

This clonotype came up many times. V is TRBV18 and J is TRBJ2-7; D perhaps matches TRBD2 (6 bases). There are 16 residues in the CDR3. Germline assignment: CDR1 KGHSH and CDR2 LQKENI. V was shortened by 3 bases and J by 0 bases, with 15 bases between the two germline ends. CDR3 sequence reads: CASSPPGDWNSYEQYF. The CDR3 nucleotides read TGTGCCAGCTCACCCCCGGGGGATTGGAACTCCTACGAGCAGTACTTC.

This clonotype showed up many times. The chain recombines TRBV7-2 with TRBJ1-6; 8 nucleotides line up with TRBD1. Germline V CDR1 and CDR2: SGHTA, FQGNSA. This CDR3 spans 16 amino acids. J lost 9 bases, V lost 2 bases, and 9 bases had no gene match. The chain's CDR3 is CASSLTIGTGLSPLHF. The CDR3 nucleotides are TGTGCCAGCAGCTTAACCATAGGGACAGGACTTTCACCCCTCCACTTT.

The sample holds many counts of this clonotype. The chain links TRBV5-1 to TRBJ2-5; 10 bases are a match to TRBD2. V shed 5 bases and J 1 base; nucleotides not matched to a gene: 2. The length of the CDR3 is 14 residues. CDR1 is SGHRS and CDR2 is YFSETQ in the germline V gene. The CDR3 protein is CASRLAGLQETQYF. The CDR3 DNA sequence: TGCGCCAGCAGACTAGCGGGGCTCCAAGAGACCCAGTACTTC. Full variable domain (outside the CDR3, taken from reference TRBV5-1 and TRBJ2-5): KAGVTQTPRYLIKTRGQQVTLSCSPISGHRSVSWYQQTPGQGLQFLFEYFSETQRNKGNFPGRFSGRQFSNSRSEMNVSTLELGDSALYLCASRLAGLQETQYFGPGTRLLVL.

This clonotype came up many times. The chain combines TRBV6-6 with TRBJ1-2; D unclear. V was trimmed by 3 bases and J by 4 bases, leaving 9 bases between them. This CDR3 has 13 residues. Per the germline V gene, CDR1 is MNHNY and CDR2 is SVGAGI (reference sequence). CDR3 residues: CASSYEQVYGYTF. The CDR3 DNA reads TGTGCCAGCAGTTATGAGCAGGTCTATGGCTACACCTTC.